This TCR beta chain appears in the sequencing data of a study of response to subunit inactivated influenza vaccine. Regarding the study as a whole: Each seasonal influenza vaccination recruits few new T cells, the authors suggested.

Each CDR3 protein gets one entry after TCRdb re-called the RT-PCR reads with MiXCR. The sample holds about 650,000 distinct CDR3 sequences, approximately 14% seen once. This clonotype was detected ten times or more. Its antigen remains unknown. This CDR3 is built from 17 residues. Trimming removed 1 base from V and 2 bases from J, with 15 bases in between. CDR1 MNHEY and CDR2 SVGAGI come from the germline V gene. The TCR comes from a man aged 45-60 years who received an inactivated influenza vaccine. The rearrangement joins TRBV6-5 to TRBJ1-3, with D hard to call. Source: PBMCs from blood, taken about 12 days after vaccination. CDR3 in amino acids: CASSYFAGRGPGNTIYF. The CDR3 DNA reads as TGTGCCAGCAGTTACTTCGCCGGGCGAGGACCTGGAAACACCATATATTTT.